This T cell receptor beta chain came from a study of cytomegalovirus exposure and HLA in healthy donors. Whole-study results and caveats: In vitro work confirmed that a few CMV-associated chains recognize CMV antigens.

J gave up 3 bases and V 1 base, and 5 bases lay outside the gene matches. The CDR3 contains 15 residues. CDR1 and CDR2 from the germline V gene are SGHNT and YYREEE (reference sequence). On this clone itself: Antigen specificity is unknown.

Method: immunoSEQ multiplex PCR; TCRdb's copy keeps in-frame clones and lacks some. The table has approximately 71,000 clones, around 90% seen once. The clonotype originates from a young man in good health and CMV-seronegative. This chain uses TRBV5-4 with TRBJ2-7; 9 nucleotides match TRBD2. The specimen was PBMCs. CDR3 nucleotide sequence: TGTGCCAGCAGCTTGAGTCCAGCGGGAGGCTACGAGCAGTACTTC. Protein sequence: CASSLSPAGGYEQYF.